These 2 T cell receptor beta chains were sequenced from one sample in a study of tumor-infiltrating lymphocytes in primary liver carcinoma. The researchers produced TCR beta cDNA from approximately 540 ng total RNA with a constant-region primer. It was through three nested multiplex PCR rounds of slightly modified ARM-PCR that TCR beta libraries arose. Investigators reported that the first two PCR rounds, at roughly 10 cycles each, used TRBV1-TRBV30 forward primers with a C-beta reverse primer. TCRdb redid the calling of the multiplex PCR reads with MiXCR, one entry per CDR3 protein. The profile covers 95,000 to 100,000 distinct CDR3 sequences, with about 70% appearing a single time and 10% to 15% taken by the ten largest. The source material, roughly 18-33 mg of unsorted bulk tissue, was used to co-extract RNA and DNA. Sequenced sample: liver tumor tissue from sampling region 2. Subset reported: tumor region T2, inferior pole. Receptors originate from a woman aged 60-70 years with primary liver carcinoma and hepatitis B virus infection.

Comments on this clonotype: At one of its ends the junction is not consistent with the germline gene, which may arise from a read error. The V call is TRBV29-1, the J call TRBJ2-3; D ambiguous. The CDR3 is 10 amino acids. Per germline, CDR1 SQVTM and CDR2 ANQGSEA. CDR3 nucleotide sequence: TGCAGCGTTGACATGGATACACAGTATTTT. Translating it yields CSVDMDTQYF.

Many counts were recorded for this clonotype. This sequence joins TRBV5-6 and TRBJ2-5; 10 nucleotides line up with TRBD2. The CDR3 loop spans 14 amino acids. V was pared by 3 bases and J by 1 base, with 0 bases of the junction left unmatched. Germline CDR1 and CDR2: SGHDT and YYEEEE. The CDR3 coding sequence is TGTGCCAGCAGCTGGACTAGCGGCCAAGAGACCCAGTACTTC. Encoded protein: CASSWTSGQETQYF.